This T cell receptor beta chain is from a study of blood T cell repertoires in COVID-19. Overall study context: Samples representing acute and convalescent COVID-19 were sourced from the United States, Italy and Spain. Nucleic acid was either cDNA or gDNA, and it came from T cells, B-cell-depleted T cells, or PBMCs.

There are 15 residues in the CDR3. Trimming removed 0 bases from V and 5 bases from J; junction bases left unmatched: 6. The germline V gene encodes CDR1 SGHRS and CDR2 YFSETQ. Per the authors' pipeline: Reference gene primer amplification yielded estimated nucleated cell counts. Sequencing was performed with immunoSEQ multiplex PCR; in TCRdb, only in-frame clones are kept and a portion is missing. That table is the source of V, J and clone size, and D and trimming were worked out from the DNA. This sample has hundreds of thousands of clones, with about 85% found just once. The chain links TRBV5-1 to TRBJ2-3, with 7 bases lining up with TRBD1. Sequencing was carried out using peripheral blood. This clonotype originated in a woman in her fifties or sixties with active or convalescent COVID-19. CDR3 loop: CASSLEQGLRDTQYF. Written as DNA, the CDR3 is TGCGCCAGCAGCTTGGAACAGGGGTTGAGAGATACGCAGTATTTT.